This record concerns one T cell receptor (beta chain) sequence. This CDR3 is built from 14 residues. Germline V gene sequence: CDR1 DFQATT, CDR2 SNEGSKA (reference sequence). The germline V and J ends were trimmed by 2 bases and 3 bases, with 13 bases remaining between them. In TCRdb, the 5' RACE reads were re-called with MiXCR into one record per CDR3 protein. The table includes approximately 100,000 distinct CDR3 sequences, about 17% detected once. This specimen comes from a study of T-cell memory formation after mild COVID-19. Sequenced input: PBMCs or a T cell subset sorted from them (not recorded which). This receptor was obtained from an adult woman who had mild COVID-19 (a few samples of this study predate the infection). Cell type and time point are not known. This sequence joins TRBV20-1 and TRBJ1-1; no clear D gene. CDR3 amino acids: CSARFVGSDTEAFF. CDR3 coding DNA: TGCAGTGCTAGATTCGTCGGATCCGACACTGAAGCTTTCTTT.